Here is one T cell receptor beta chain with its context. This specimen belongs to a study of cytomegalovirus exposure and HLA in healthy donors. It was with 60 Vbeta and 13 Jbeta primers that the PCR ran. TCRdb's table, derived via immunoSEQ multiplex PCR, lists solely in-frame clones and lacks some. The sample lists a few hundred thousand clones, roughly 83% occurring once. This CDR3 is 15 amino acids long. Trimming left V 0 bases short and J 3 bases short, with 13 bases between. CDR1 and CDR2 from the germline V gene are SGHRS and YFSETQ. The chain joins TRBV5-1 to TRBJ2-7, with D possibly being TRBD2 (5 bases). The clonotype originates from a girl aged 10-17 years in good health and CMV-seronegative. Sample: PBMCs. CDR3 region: CASSLGAGGGYEQYF. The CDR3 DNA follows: TGCGCCAGCAGCTTGGGAGCAGGAGGCGGCTACGAGCAGTACTTC. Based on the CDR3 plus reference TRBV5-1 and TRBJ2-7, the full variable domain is KAGVTQTPRYLIKTRGQQVTLSCSPISGHRSVSWYQQTPGQGLQFLFEYFSETQRNKGNFPGRFSGRQFSNSRSEMNVSTLELGDSALYLCASSLGAGGGYEQYFGPGTRLTVT.